Detailed here is one T cell receptor beta chain. The data derive from a study of blood T cell repertoires in COVID-19. Across the study: The United States, Italy and Spain supplied acute and convalescent COVID-19 samples. From T cells, B-cell-depleted T cells, or PBMCs came the material, which was cDNA or gDNA.

Original processing methods: Estimation of nucleated cell counts relied on the amplification of reference gene primers. Clones were read by immunoSEQ multiplex PCR, and TCRdb kept only the in-frame ones, dropping some. V, J and clone size are taken as reported in that table, and D and trimming were inferred from the DNA itself. The table has 310,000 or so clones, around 90% seen once. Trimming removed 4 bases from V and 5 bases from J; junction bases left unmatched: 8. CDR1 is SGHTA and CDR2 is FQGNSA in the germline V gene. CDR3 length equals 15 residues. The clonotype comes from a middle-aged man with active or convalescent COVID-19. The sample consisted of peripheral blood. The chain uses TRBV7-2 and TRBJ2-5, with 9 bases identical to TRBD2. The CDR3: CASSSRAGGRETQYF. The CDR3 nucleotides read TGTGCCAGCAGCTCCCGAGCGGGAGGAAGGGAGACCCAGTACTTC.